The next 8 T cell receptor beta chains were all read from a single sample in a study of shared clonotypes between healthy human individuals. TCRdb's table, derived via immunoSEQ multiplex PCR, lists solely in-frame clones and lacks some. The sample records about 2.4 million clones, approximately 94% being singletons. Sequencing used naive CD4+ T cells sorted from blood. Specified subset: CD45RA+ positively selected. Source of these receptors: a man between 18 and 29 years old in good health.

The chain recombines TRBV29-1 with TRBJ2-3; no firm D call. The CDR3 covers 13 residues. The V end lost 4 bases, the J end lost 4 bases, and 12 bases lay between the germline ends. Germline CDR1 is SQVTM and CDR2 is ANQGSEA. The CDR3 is CSVVLGLADTQYF. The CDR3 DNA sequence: TGCAGCGTTGTACTTGGTCTGGCAGATACGCAGTATTTT.

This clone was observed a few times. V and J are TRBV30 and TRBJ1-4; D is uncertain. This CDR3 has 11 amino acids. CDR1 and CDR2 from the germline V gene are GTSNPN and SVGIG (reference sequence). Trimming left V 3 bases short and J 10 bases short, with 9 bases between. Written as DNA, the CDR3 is TGTGCCTGGAGCGAGGTGGGAAAACTGTTTTTT. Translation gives CAWSEVGKLFF.

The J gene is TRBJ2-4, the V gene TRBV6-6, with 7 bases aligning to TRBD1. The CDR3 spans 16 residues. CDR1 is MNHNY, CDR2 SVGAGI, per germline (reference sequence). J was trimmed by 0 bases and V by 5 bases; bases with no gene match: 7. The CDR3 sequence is CASSHGQDLAKNIQYF. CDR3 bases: TGTGCCAGCAGTCACGGACAGGACTTAGCCAAAAACATTCAGTACTTC.

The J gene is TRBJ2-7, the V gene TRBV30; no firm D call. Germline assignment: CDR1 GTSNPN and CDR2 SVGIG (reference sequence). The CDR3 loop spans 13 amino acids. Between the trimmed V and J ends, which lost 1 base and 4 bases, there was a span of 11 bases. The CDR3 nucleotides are TGTGCCTGGAGTGGGATCAGGTTTTACGAGCAGTACTTC. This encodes CAWSGIRFYEQYF.

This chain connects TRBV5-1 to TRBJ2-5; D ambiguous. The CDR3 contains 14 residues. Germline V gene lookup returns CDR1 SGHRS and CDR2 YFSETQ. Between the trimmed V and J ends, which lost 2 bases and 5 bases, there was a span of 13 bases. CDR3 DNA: TGCGCCAGCAGCTTAAATAGGCTCCGGGAGACCCAGTACTTC. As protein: CASSLNRLRETQYF.

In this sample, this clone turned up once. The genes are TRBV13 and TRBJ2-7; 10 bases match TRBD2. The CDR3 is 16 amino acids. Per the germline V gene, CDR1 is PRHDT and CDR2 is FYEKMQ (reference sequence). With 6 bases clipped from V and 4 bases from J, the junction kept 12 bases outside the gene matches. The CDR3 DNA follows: TGTGCCAGCAGGTTAAGCGGACTAGCGGTTACATACGAGCAGTACTTC. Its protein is CASRLSGLAVTYEQYF.

CDR3 protein: CSVEVGVGETQYF. CDR3 nucleotides: TGCAGCGTTGAAGTTGGGGTAGGAGAGACCCAGTACTTC. The V gene is TRBV29-1, the J gene TRBJ2-5; unclear D gene. The germline V and J ends were trimmed by 1 base and 4 bases, with 10 bases remaining between them. Germline assignment: CDR1 SQVTM and CDR2 ANQGSEA. There are 13 residues in the CDR3.

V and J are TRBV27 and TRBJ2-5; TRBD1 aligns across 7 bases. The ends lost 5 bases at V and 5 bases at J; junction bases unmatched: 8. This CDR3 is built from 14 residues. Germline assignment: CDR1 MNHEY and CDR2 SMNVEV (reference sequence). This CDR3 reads CASSNRGGGETQYF. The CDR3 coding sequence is TGTGCCAGCAGTAACAGGGGTGGGGGTGAGACCCAGTACTTC.